The text below deals with one TCR beta chain. This clone turned up a few times. Its antigen specificity is not known. The input lacks base qualities; no much larger clone sits a single base away. Looking up the germline V gene (reference sequence) yields CDR1 LGHDT and CDR2 YNNKEL. V was cut back by 0 bases and J by 11 bases, leaving a gap of 13 bases between them. The cysteine opens and the phenylalanine closes a CDR3 of 13 amino acids. The only DNA kept is the CDR3, 39 bases in frame from the first base. The immunoSEQ Assay, a bias-controlled multiplex PCR, was used to amplify TCRbeta CDR3 regions from genomic DNA. The authors' pipeline ran thus. Nucleated cell counts per sample were estimated from amplification of reference gene primers within the assay. Sequence reads were collapsed and filtered to measure the absolute abundance of every unique TCRbeta CDR3 rearrangement. Productive Simpson clonality was computed per sample as the square root of Simpson's diversity index over productive rearrangements. This immuneACCESS table, as held by TCRdb, lists in-frame sequences with V and J called but not all clones. Of the missing ones, under half trace to an unresolved V gene in checked studies; the others have no known cause. V, J and clone size reflect that table, while D and trimming were determined from the DNA. Counted in this sample were approximately 160,000 clones; 80% to 95% of them appeared once. The ten largest clones represent less than 2% of the sample.

The data originate from a study of blood T cell repertoires in COVID-19 (dated by TCRdb to the early 2020s). About the investigation overall: Samples from collaborators originated in the United States, Italy and Spain and spanned both the acute and convalescent phases of COVID-19. The material from the prospective study consisted of cDNA or gDNA derived from T cells, B-cell-depleted T cells, or PBMCs. Subjects who had been exposed to COVID-19, were actively infected with it, or had recovered from it provided the deeply sampled blood TCRbeta repertoires that made up the dataset. The repertoires were made available in a free public database intended to serve as a resource for research on the immune response to SARS-CoV-2. Samples were obtained from the ongoing ImmuneRACE study (first 160 participants) and from about 1,300 subjects provided by 6 global collaborators. A de-identified subject ID, COVID-19 status, age in years and sex were almost always included in the sample metadata. Where available, HLA class I and class II types were taken from metadata supplied by the sample provider and were not determined by assay-based typing. Summary of the overall study and its limitations: The amount of clinical and demographic metadata varied by source and participant and was provided uncurated.

In Seattle, one collaborating source enrolled patients while the infection was active and tracked those patients longitudinally over the course of disease. The collaborating institutions used their own protocols to collect whole blood in K2EDTA tubes. Collaborator samples were shipped for TCRbeta analysis as frozen whole blood, isolated PBMCs, or DNA extracted from either sample type. The sequence joins TRBV3-1 (or the pseudogene TRBV3-2) to TRBJ1-1; the D gene cannot be resolved reliably. This sequence was found in a woman in her fifties or sixties with COVID-19, enrolled during active disease. Sequenced input: peripheral blood. This receptor has the CDR3 CASSQEGIRGAFF. The DNA sequence is TGTGCCAGCAGCCAAGAGGGTATCCGAGGGGCTTTCTTT.